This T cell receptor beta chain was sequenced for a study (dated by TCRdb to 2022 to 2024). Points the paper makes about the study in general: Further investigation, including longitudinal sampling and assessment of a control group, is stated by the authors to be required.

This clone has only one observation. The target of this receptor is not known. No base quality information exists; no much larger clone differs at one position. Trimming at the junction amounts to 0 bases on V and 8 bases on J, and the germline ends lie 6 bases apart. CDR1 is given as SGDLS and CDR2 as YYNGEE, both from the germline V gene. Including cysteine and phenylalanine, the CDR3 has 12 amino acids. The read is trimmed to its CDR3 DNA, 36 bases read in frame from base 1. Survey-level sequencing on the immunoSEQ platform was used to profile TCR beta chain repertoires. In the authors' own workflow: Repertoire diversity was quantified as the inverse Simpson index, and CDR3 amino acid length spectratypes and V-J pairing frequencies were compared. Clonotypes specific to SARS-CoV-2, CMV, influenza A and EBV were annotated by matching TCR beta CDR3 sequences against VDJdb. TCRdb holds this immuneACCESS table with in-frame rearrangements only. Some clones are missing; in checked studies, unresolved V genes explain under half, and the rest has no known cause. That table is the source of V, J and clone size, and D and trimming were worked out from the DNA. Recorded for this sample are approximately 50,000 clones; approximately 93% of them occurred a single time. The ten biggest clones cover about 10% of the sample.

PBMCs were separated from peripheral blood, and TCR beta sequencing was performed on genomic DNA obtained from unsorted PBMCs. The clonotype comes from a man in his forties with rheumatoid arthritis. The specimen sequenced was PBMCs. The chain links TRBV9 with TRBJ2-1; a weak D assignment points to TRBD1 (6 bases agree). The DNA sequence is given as TGTGCCAGCAGCGTAGACAGGGATGAGCAGTTCTTC. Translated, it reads CASSVDRDEQFF.